The next 9 T cell receptor beta chains were all read from a single sample in a study of blood T cells in healthy people across ages. Primers used in a second PCR of about 6 to 11 cycles were a sample-barcoded 5' primer and a J-beta primer mix. TCRdb re-called the 5' RACE reads through MiXCR, storing one row per CDR3 protein. This sample carries approximately 830,000 distinct CDR3 sequences, 62% of them seen once, and the ten largest clones take around a quarter. Sample: blood. Receptors originate from a man aged 25-40 years in good health.

This rearrangement joins TRBV4-1 to TRBJ2-1; D is uncertain. Trimming took off 0 bases at V and 9 bases at J, with 6 bases between the two ends. Germline CDR1 MGHRA, CDR2 YSYEKL. CDR3 length equals 12 residues. The CDR3 coding sequence is TGCGCCAGCAGCCAAGATTTGAGTGAGCAGTTCTTC. Its protein product is CASSQDLSEQFF.

The chain uses TRBV6-5 and TRBJ1-2, with 8 positions matching TRBD1. The CDR3 is 13 amino acids. The trim removed 7 bases at V and 4 bases at J, leaving 5 bases unmatched. Per germline, CDR1 MNHEY and CDR2 SVGAGI. This chain's CDR3 is CASNGQGGYGYTF. The CDR3 bases are TGTGCCAGCAACGGACAGGGAGGCTATGGCTACACCTTC.

V usage is TRBV3-1 and J usage is TRBJ2-3; a possible D gene is TRBD2 (5 bases). There are 16 residues in the CDR3. Germline CDR1 and CDR2: LGHDT and YNNKEL (reference sequence). V shed 1 base and J shed 3 bases, with 14 bases lying between them. CDR3 nucleotide sequence: TGTGCCAGCAGCCAAGGGGTGGCAAGACTAACAGATACGCAGTATTTT. It specifies CASSQGVARLTDTQYF.

The chain has TRBV13 and TRBJ2-5; D not certain. The CDR3 runs to 16 residues. Looked up from germline, CDR1 is PRHDT and CDR2 is FYEKMQ (reference sequence). V lost 1 base to trimming and J lost 2 bases, with 14 bases between them. The chain's CDR3 is CASSLEGLLGQETQYF. The CDR3 DNA reads TGTGCCAGCAGCTTAGAAGGCCTCCTGGGGCAAGAGACCCAGTACTTC.

The rearrangement uses TRBV7-9 and TRBJ2-1, with D perhaps matching TRBD1 or TRBD2 (7 bases each). This CDR3 region has 17 residues. CDR1 SEHNR and CDR2 FQNEAQ come from the germline V gene (reference sequence). The V and J ends lost 0 bases and 7 bases respectively, with 19 bases between them. The chain's CDR3 is CASSLAWAGGVRNEQFF. DNA for the CDR3: TGTGCCAGCAGCTTAGCGTGGGCAGGGGGGGTGAGGAATGAGCAGTTCTTC.

This chain uses TRBV6-2 or TRBV6-3 with TRBJ2-7; unclear D gene. Germline lookup yields CDR1 MNHEY and CDR2 SVGEGT. The CDR3 covers 13 residues. Trimming took 2 bases from V and 2 from J, leaving 7 bases between them. The CDR3 sequence: CASSYPGAYEQYF. CDR3 coding DNA: TGTGCCAGCAGTTACCCAGGTGCCTACGAGCAGTACTTC.

The chain uses TRBV10-3 and TRBJ2-1, with 15 bases that match TRBD2. Germline trimming cut 7 bases from V and 4 bases from J; bases unmatched to any gene: 14. This CDR3 is built from 19 residues. Germline values: CDR1 ENHRY, CDR2 SYGVKD. Written as DNA, the CDR3 is TGTGCCATCACCACACAACTAGGGACTAGCGGGGGGAATTACAATGAGCAGTTCTTC. It yields the protein CAITTQLGTSGGNYNEQFF.

Only one count was recorded for this clonotype. V usage is TRBV15 and J usage is TRBJ2-4, with a possible D match to TRBD1 (5 bases). The J call may be incorrect, as the DNA end agrees better with TRBJ2-5. Per germline, CDR1 LNHNV and CDR2 YYDKDF (reference sequence). The CDR3 has 14 amino acids. CDR3 sequence reads: CATMEIDRQETQYF. The DNA of the CDR3 is TGTGCCACCATGGAGATTGACAGACAAGAGACCCAGTACTTC.

This clonotype was detected a few times. The rearrangement uses TRBV4-3 and TRBJ2-5; 11 bases map to TRBD1. Germline-derived CDR1 and CDR2 are LGHNA and YSLEER. Trimming took 0 bases from V and 1 from J; bases not matched to a gene: 4. The CDR3 has 17 residues. The CDR3 DNA reads TGCGCCAGCAGCCAAGAAGGGACAGGGGGGTTCCAAGAGACCCAGTACTTC. Its translation is CASSQEGTGGFQETQYF.